The T cell receptor beta chain under discussion was sequenced for a study of T cell responses to AZD1222 COVID-19 vaccine. Study observations and caveats: Researchers took repertoire samples only after the peak T cell response had come.

CDR1 and CDR2 (germline): SGHDT, YYEEEE. The CDR3 runs 14 residues. V dropped 0 bases and J dropped 5 bases, with 9 bases sitting between them. Assay: immunoSEQ multiplex PCR; the TCRdb copy retains only in-frame clones and omits some. The sample includes some 120,000 clones, over 75% of them seen just once. Note on this clone: What it binds is unknown.

This sequence was found in an adult in good health. The sample was peripheral blood, taken on day 0 of MenACWY control vaccination. The chain uses TRBV5-6 and TRBJ2-1; D ambiguous. CDR3 sequence reads: CASSLVGRHNEQFF. CDR3 in DNA: TGTGCCAGCAGCTTGGTGGGTAGACACAATGAGCAGTTCTTC.